Below, 4 T cell receptor beta chains from the same sample are listed, as sequenced in a study of T cell responses to AZD1222 COVID-19 vaccine. Repertoires were generated with immunoSEQ multiplex PCR, while TCRdb's copy carries only in-frame clones and drops some. The repertoire holds 90,000 to 120,000 clones, with 87% as singletons. Sequencing used peripheral blood, obtained 28 days after the second AZD1222 dose. These receptors all stem from an adult who received the AZD1222 COVID-19 vaccine.

J is TRBJ1-3 and V is TRBV28; weak D call: TRBD1 (6 bases). The CDR3 is made up of 16 amino acids. CDR1 is MDHEN, CDR2 SYDVKM, per germline. With 8 bases removed from V and 2 bases from J, the gap between germline ends came to 19 bases. The CDR3 DNA reads TGTGCCAGCGGATCAGGGGCCTCTCCGCCTGGAAACACCATATATTTT. Amino acids: CASGSGASPPGNTIYF.

The rearrangement joins TRBV4-3 to TRBJ2-7; 8 positions match TRBD2. Germline loops: CDR1 LGHNA, CDR2 YSLEER. This CDR3 has 15 residues. Trimming took 1 base from V and 1 from J; bases not matched to a gene: 3. CDR3 amino acids: CASSQGSGGSYEQYF. The CDR3 DNA sequence: TGCGCCAGCAGCCAAGGAAGCGGGGGATCCTACGAGCAGTACTTC.

This sequence joins TRBV2 and TRBJ1-4, with 11 bases that match TRBD1. The trim removed 6 bases at V and 7 bases at J, leaving 7 bases unmatched. Germline V lookup: CDR1 SNHLY, CDR2 FYNNEI. The CDR3 sequence is 15 residues long. CDR3 loop: CASRGTGGGREKLFF. The CDR3 coding sequence is TGTGCCAGCAGGGGGACAGGGGGTGGTCGTGAAAAACTGTTTTTT.

The chain recombines TRBV9 with TRBJ1-1; possibly TRBD1 for D (5 bases). The CDR3 extends over 14 amino acids. Deletions cut 4 bases from V and 1 base from J, with 11 bases between. Germline CDR1 is SGDLS and CDR2 is YYNGEE. The CDR3 loop reads CASSPGLQNTEAFF. The CDR3 region has the DNA TGTGCCAGCAGCCCAGGGTTACAGAACACTGAAGCTTTCTTT.